The source of this T cell receptor beta chain is a study of cytomegalovirus exposure and HLA in healthy donors. Notes on the study in general: A few CMV-associated chains proved CMV antigen-specific in vitro. Presence/absence analyses supposed approximately even sequencing depth among donors. HLA-A and HLA-B allele assignments for most subjects were reportedly predicted accurately using TCR beta sequences.

A remark on this clone: Its cognate antigen is unknown. The germline gene is not matched at one end of the junction; a read error may be the cause.

The V gene's germline CDR1 is SEHNR and CDR2 FQNEAQ (reference sequence). CDR3 length: 14 residues. PCR involved 60 Vbeta and 13 Jbeta primers. The protocol was immunoSEQ multiplex PCR, while the TCRdb copy is restricted to in-frame clones and leaves out a portion. The profile covers some 150,000 clones, with 83% appearing a single time and less than 2% taken by the ten largest. The chain has TRBV7-9 and TRBJ1-5, with 8 bases fitting TRBD1. The clonotype was recovered from a man between 35 and 55 years old in good health and CMV-seronegative. Sequencing was carried out using PBMCs. The CDR3 spells CSSSLDREGQPQHF. CDR3 coding DNA: TGTTCCAGCAGCCTGGACAGGGAGGGCCAGCCCCAGCATTTT.